This TCR beta chain was recorded in a study of beta chain features in type 1 diabetes. Study-level findings and limits: TCRB CDR3 length was moderately but significantly reduced in all four CD4+ subsets of Type 1 diabetes patients. Patients with type 1 diabetes carried fewer insertions and had more deletions at their VDJ junctions. Using cDNA template may skew counts toward highly expressing activated cells.

This CDR3 is built from 14 residues. The germline V and J ends were trimmed by 4 bases and 3 bases, with 12 bases remaining between them. In germline, CDR1 is SGHNT, CDR2 YENEEA. This clone has more than one count but fewer than ten. Its antigen is unknown. Expressed TCRB transcripts were sequenced after all isolated RNA was converted to cDNA. Average reads for naive, central memory and regulatory T cell samples were several million. Repertoires were generated with immunoSEQ multiplex PCR, while TCRdb's copy carries only in-frame clones and drops some. The data show about 660,000 clones, over 13% seen once.

This TCR came from a man between 18 and 35 years old with type 1 diabetes. The V and J genes are TRBV11-3 and TRBJ2-5; no clear D. The sequencing sample was made of naive CD4+ T cells from blood. The CDR3 coding sequence is TGTGCCAGCAGCTCCTGGCAACAAAAAGAGACCCAGTACTTC. Translated, it gives CASSSWQQKETQYF.